This TCR beta chain is from a study of T cell repertoires in cytomegalovirus infection. Study-wide context: Public TCR beta signature analysis indicated the presence of both CMV infection and matching HLA type.

This clonotype was detected only a few times. The antigen is undetermined. TCRdb re-called the reads with MiXCR, one entry per CDR3 protein. The sample yields hundreds of thousands of distinct CDR3 sequences, around 32% seen once. Study-wide findings and caveats: There were HLA-C-restricted CMV-specific TCR beta clonotypes dominating the ex vivo response.

The germline gives CDR1 LNHDA, CDR2 SQIVND (reference sequence). Trimming pared 4 bases from V and 7 bases from J, leaving 17 bases between. The CDR3 totals 15 residues. V is TRBV19 and J is TRBJ1-5; TRBD1 might be the D (6 bases). The receptor comes from a human donor in good health (CMV status not recorded). Some clones in this sample may be carry-over from other donors' samples. The sample here was cultured PBMCs, taken from culture after CMV antigen stimulation. The CDR3 is CASSTDTGPRQPQHF. Written as DNA, the CDR3 is TGTGCCAGTAGTACCGACACAGGGCCACGGCAGCCCCAGCATTTT.